These T cell receptor beta chains were read from a single sample in a study of brain T cells in children with intractable seizures. Libraries were prepared by immunoSEQ multiplex PCR; TCRdb keeps only in-frame clonotypes and omits some of them. The repertoire holds 80,000 or so clones, with approximately 94% as singletons. Sequenced material: peripheral blood, taken at surgery. The origin of the receptors is a boy under two years old with tuberous sclerosis and intractable seizures. CDR3s include the opening cysteine and the closing phenylalanine or tryptophan. Each record gives: J gene, D gene, clone size, V gene, CDR3 DNA, CDR3 protein. The D gene is left open where the match is weak. Not every row has a clone size; where given, it reads once, few, many or a size class.

J: TRBJ1-2; D: TRBD1; size: .; V: TRBV6-5; DNA: TGTGCCAGCACCACCACCGACAGGGGACTGTATGGCTACACCTTC; CDR3: CASTTTDRGLYGYTF
J: TRBJ1-5; D: .; size: .; V: TRBV4-1; DNA: TGCGCCAGCAGCCAAGCCTGGACAATTTATCAGCCCCAGCATTTT; CDR3: CASSQAWTIYQPQHF
J: TRBJ2-7; D: .; size: .; V: TRBV24-1; DNA: TGTGCCACCAGAGATGCCGGGGGTTTCGAGCAGTACTTC; CDR3: CATRDAGGFEQYF
J: TRBJ2-1; D: TRBD2; size: .; V: TRBV6-5; DNA: TGTGCCAGCAGTTACGGGGCTAGCGGACGAAACAATGAGCAGTTCTTC; CDR3: CASSYGASGRNNEQFF
J: TRBJ1-6; D: .; size: .; V: TRBV7-3; DNA: TGTGCCATAGCCTGGATGGCCTTACTCCAAAATTCACCCCTCCACTTT; CDR3: CAIAWMALLQNSPLHF
J: TRBJ1-2; D: .; size: .; V: TRBV5-8; DNA: TGTGCCAGCAGCCCGGATTTGGGACCATATGGCTACACCTTC; CDR3: CASSPDLGPYGYTF
J: TRBJ2-5; D: .; size: .; V: TRBV7-9; DNA: TGTGCCAGCAGCTTACCTCCGGAGGGCGAAGAGACCCAGTACTTC; CDR3: CASSLPPEGEETQYF
J: TRBJ2-1; D: .; size: .; V: TRBV7-7; DNA: TGTGCTAGCAGCTTAAACCAGGGGGGAAATGAGCAGTTCTTC; CDR3: CASSLNQGGNEQFF
J: TRBJ2-3; D: TRBD1; size: .; V: TRBV10-3; DNA: TGTGCCATCAGTGGGGACAGGCTAGATACGCAGTATTTT; CDR3: CAISGDRLDTQYF
J: TRBJ1-1; D: .; size: .; V: TRBV19; DNA: TGTGCCAGTAGTCCAACGACAGAGTCCACTGAAGCTTTCTTT; CDR3: CASSPTTESTEAFF
J: TRBJ2-1; D: .; size: .; V: TRBV9; DNA: TGTGCCAGCAGCGTATCCGGGCGCGGAGCCTATGAGCAGTTCTTC; CDR3: CASSVSGRGAYEQFF
J: TRBJ1-2; D: .; size: .; V: TRBV4-1; DNA: TGCGCCAGCAGCCAAGATCCGCGGGTTCCTAACTATGGCTACACCTTC; CDR3: CASSQDPRVPNYGYTF
J: TRBJ2-3; D: .; size: .; V: TRBV5-6; DNA: TGTGCCAGCAGCTTGGTGGAACTAGTTACAGATACGCAGTATTTT; CDR3: CASSLVELVTDTQYF
J: TRBJ1-2; D: .; size: .; V: TRBV28; DNA: TGTGCCAGCAGGAGGGGGGGAGGCGGCTACACCTTC; CDR3: CASRRGGGGYTF
J: TRBJ2-1; D: .; size: .; V: TRBV7-7; DNA: TGTGCTAGCAGCTTAGCGTCTACCTTTATGGATGAGCAGTTCTTC; CDR3: CASSLASTFMDEQFF
J: TRBJ2-5; D: TRBD2; size: .; V: TRBV7-2; DNA: TGTGCCAGCAGCTTCACTAGCGGGGGAGGGGAGACCCAGTACTTC; CDR3: CASSFTSGGGETQYF
J: TRBJ2-3; D: .; size: .; V: TRBV7-9; DNA: TGTGCCAGCAGCCTAGGACAGACCTCTAGCACAGATACGCAGTATTTT; CDR3: CASSLGQTSSTDTQYF
J: TRBJ2-3; D: .; size: .; V: TRBV5-8; DNA: TGTGCCAGCAGCGGCGGGCGGATACTCACAGATACGCAGTATTTT; CDR3: CASSGGRILTDTQYF
J: TRBJ1-1; D: .; size: .; V: TRBV19; DNA: TGTGCCAGTAGTATGGGTAGAGGGTTCACTGAAGCTTTCTTT; CDR3: CASSMGRGFTEAFF
J: TRBJ2-1; D: TRBD2; size: .; V: TRBV10-2; DNA: TGCGCCAGCAGTACTAGCGGGAGTGGCGAGCAGTTCTTC; CDR3: CASSTSGSGEQFF
J: TRBJ2-3; D: .; size: .; V: TRBV7-3; DNA: TGTGCCAGCAGTAACGACGGGAAGGGCACAGATACGCAGTATTTT; CDR3: CASSNDGKGTDTQYF
J: TRBJ1-3; D: .; size: .; V: TRBV5-6; DNA: TGTGCCAGCAGCTTCCCAGGTGGAAACACCATATATTTT; CDR3: CASSFPGGNTIYF
J: TRBJ1-5; D: .; size: few; V: TRBV30; DNA: TGTGCCTGGAGTGAACAGGGCCACAATCAGCCCCAGCATTTT; CDR3: CAWSEQGHNQPQHF
J: TRBJ2-1; D: .; size: few; V: TRBV23-1; DNA: TGCGCCAGCACTGCAAACGGAGGGGGCGAGGTCTTC; CDR3: CASTANGGGEVF
J: TRBJ2-1; D: TRBD1; size: .; V: TRBV5-3; DNA: TGTGCCAGAAACACTCCAACAAAATCAACAGGGGATCCCTGGCTGCCACACTCCTACAATGAGCAGTTCTTC; CDR3: CARNTPTKSTGDPWLPHSYNEQFF
J: TRBJ2-5; D: .; size: .; V: TRBV4-1; DNA: TGCGCCAGCAGCCAACGCACGAGCCAAGAGACCCAGTACTTC; CDR3: CASSQRTSQETQYF
J: TRBJ1-3; D: .; size: .; V: TRBV11-2; DNA: TGTGCCAGCAGCTTAGATCGGGGGATCTGGAACACCATATATTTT; CDR3: CASSLDRGIWNTIYF
J: TRBJ1-6; D: .; size: .; V: TRBV19; DNA: TGTGCCAGTAGTATAGAACCCAGGGTTAGGAATTCACCCCTCCACTTT; CDR3: CASSIEPRVRNSPLHF
J: TRBJ1-3; D: .; size: .; V: TRBV7-9; DNA: TGTGCCAGCAGCTCGTTGACTTTCTCTGGAAACACCATATATTTT; CDR3: CASSSLTFSGNTIYF
J: TRBJ2-7; D: .; size: .; V: TRBV5-8; DNA: TGTGCCAGCAGCCCCATCTCCTACGAGCAGTACTTC; CDR3: CASSPISYEQYF
J: TRBJ2-1; D: .; size: few; V: TRBV25-1; DNA: TGTGCCAGCATCTCCGGGAATGAGCAGTTCTTC; CDR3: CASISGNEQFF
J: TRBJ1-5; D: .; size: .; V: TRBV19; DNA: TGTGCCAGTAGTATAGATTGGGGGTTGAGCAATCAGCCCCAGCATTTT; CDR3: CASSIDWGLSNQPQHF
J: TRBJ1-2; D: .; size: .; V: TRBV15; DNA: TGTGCCACCCGTCTCAGGGGTGATGAATACTATGGCTACACCTTC; CDR3: CATRLRGDEYYGYTF
J: TRBJ1-6; D: .; size: .; V: TRBV5-8; DNA: TGTGCCAGCAGCTTTTTAAGAGATTCACCCCTCCACTTT; CDR3: CASSFLRDSPLHF
J: TRBJ1-1; D: .; size: .; V: TRBV6-5; DNA: TGTGCCAGCCCGGAAAGGGACACTGAAGCTTTCTTT; CDR3: CASPERDTEAFF
J: TRBJ1-3; D: .; size: .; V: TRBV6-4; DNA: TGTGCCAGCAGTGACACAGACCGCTCTGGAAACACCATATATTTT; CDR3: CASSDTDRSGNTIYF
J: TRBJ2-5; D: TRBD2; size: .; V: TRBV2; DNA: TGTGCCAGCAGTGAAAGGTCGGGGGGGCCGGAGACCCAGTACTTC; CDR3: CASSERSGGPETQYF
J: TRBJ2-2; D: .; size: .; V: TRBV2; DNA: TGTGCCAGCAGAGAACAGGGTTCGAACACCGGGGAGCTGTTTTTT; CDR3: CASREQGSNTGELFF
J: TRBJ1-2; D: .; size: .; V: TRBV5-4; DNA: TGTGCCAGCAGCTTGGCCTTCGACGTCCCCTATGGCTACACCTTC; CDR3: CASSLAFDVPYGYTF
J: TRBJ2-7; D: .; size: .; V: TRBV11-2; DNA: TGTGCCAGCACGGAAAATAGAGAGGGGACTTACGAGCAGTACTTC; CDR3: CASTENREGTYEQYF
J: TRBJ2-5; D: .; size: .; V: TRBV5-1; DNA: TGCGCCAGCAGCTTGTTTGCATTGCGACACCAAGAGACCCAGTACTTC; CDR3: CASSLFALRHQETQYF
J: TRBJ2-1; D: TRBD1; size: .; V: TRBV6-2/TRBV6-3; DNA: TGTGCCAGCAGTTACCGGGACAGCTCCTACAATGAGCAGTTCTTC; CDR3: CASSYRDSSYNEQFF
J: TRBJ1-1; D: .; size: .; V: TRBV5-6; DNA: TGTGCCAGCAGTTTTGACGGGAACACTGAAGCTTTCTTT; CDR3: CASSFDGNTEAFF
J: TRBJ2-1; D: TRBD1; size: .; V: TRBV29-1; DNA: TGCAGCGTTCGGGACAGTTTTACTACTGAGCAGTTCTTC; CDR3: CSVRDSFTTEQFF
J: TRBJ2-3; D: .; size: .; V: TRBV21-1; DNA: TGTGCCAGCAGCAAAGGCCCCAGGACTAGCGGTAGCACAGATACGCAGTATTTT; CDR3: CASSKGPRTSGSTDTQYF
J: TRBJ2-3; D: TRBD1; size: once; V: TRBV19; DNA: TGTGCCAGTAGTATAGGGGGCAGGGGGTATGGAGATACGCAGTATTTT; CDR3: CASSIGGRGYGDTQYF
J: TRBJ1-2; D: .; size: .; V: TRBV5-5; DNA: TGTGCCAGCAGCTCCGACAGATCCTATGGCTACACCTTC; CDR3: CASSSDRSYGYTF
J: TRBJ2-2; D: TRBD2; size: .; V: TRBV9; DNA: TGTGCCAGCAGCGTAGCTACGGGGGGACTACGGCAGCTGTTTTTT; CDR3: CASSVATGGLRQLFF
J: TRBJ1-1; D: .; size: .; V: TRBV2; DNA: TGTGCCAGCAGTGAAGGGTCCCAGGGGATGAACACTGAAGCTTTCTTT; CDR3: CASSEGSQGMNTEAFF
J: TRBJ1-2; D: TRBD1; size: .; V: TRBV7-8; DNA: TGTGCCAGCAAGGACAGGGGTACTTATGGCTACACCTTC; CDR3: CASKDRGTYGYTF
J: TRBJ1-1; D: .; size: once; V: TRBV12-5; DNA: TGTGCTAGTGGCCTCTCGGGTTGGCAAATGAACACTGAAGCTTTCTTT; CDR3: CASGLSGWQMNTEAFF
J: TRBJ2-4; D: .; size: .; V: TRBV15; DNA: TGTGCCACCAGCAGAGAACTAAAATCAGGGTCTCCTGTTCAGTACTTC; CDR3: CATSRELKSGSPVQYF
J: TRBJ1-3; D: .; size: .; V: TRBV10-3; DNA: TGTGCCATCAGTGCCCCAGGGGATGGAAACACCATATATTTT; CDR3: CAISAPGDGNTIYF
J: TRBJ1-2; D: TRBD1; size: .; V: TRBV24-1; DNA: TGTGCCACCAGTGATTGGACAGGGGGCTACACCTTC; CDR3: CATSDWTGGYTF
J: TRBJ2-5; D: .; size: .; V: TRBV6-2/TRBV6-3; DNA: TGTGCCAGCAGCCCCACGGACGGTAAAGAGACCCAGTACTTC; CDR3: CASSPTDGKETQYF
J: TRBJ2-1; D: .; size: .; V: TRBV5-4; DNA: TGTGCCAGCAGCTTGTTACTAGCCCAAGAGGGTGAGCAGTTCTTC; CDR3: CASSLLLAQEGEQFF
J: TRBJ1-3; D: .; size: .; V: TRBV7-9; DNA: TGTGCCGGGGGTCTCGGAAACACCATATATTTT; CDR3: CAGGLGNTIYF
J: TRBJ2-1; D: .; size: .; V: TRBV19; DNA: TGTGCCAGCCAGGGGTTCAATGAGCAGTTCTTC; CDR3: CASQGFNEQFF
J: TRBJ2-5; D: .; size: once; V: TRBV7-9; DNA: TGTGCCAGCGCCAATCCGGAGACCCAGTACTTC; CDR3: CASANPETQYF